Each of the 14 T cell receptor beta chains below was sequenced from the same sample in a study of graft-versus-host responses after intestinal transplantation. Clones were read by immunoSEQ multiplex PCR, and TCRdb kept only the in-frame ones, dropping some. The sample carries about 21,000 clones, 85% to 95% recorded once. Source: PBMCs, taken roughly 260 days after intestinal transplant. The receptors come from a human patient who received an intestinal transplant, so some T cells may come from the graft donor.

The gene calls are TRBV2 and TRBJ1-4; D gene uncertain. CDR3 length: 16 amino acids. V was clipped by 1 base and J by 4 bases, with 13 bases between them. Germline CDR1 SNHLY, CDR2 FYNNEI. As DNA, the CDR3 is TGTGCCAGCAGTGAAGAAAGATTGGGTTATAATGAAAAACTGTTTTTT. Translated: CASSEERLGYNEKLFF.

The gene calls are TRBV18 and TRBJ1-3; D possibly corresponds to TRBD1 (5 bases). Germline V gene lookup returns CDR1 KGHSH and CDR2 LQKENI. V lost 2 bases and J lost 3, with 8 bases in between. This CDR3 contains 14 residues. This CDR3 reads CASSPVGDGNTIYF. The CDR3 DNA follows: TGTGCCAGCTCACCAGTAGGGGATGGAAACACCATATATTTT.

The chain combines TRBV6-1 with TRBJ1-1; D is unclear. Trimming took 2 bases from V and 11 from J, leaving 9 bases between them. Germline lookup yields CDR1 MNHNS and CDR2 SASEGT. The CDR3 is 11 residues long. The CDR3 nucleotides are TGTGCCAGCAGTGAACGATATGGGGCTTTCTTT. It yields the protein CASSERYGAFF.

Here the CDR3 reads CASSPGGGGWNEQYF. CDR3 DNA sequence: TGTGCCAGCTCACCAGGGGGCGGAGGCTGGAACGAGCAGTACTTC. V is TRBV18 and J is TRBJ2-7, with D maybe TRBD1 (6 bases). Trimming stripped 2 bases from V and 5 bases from J, with 16 bases between. Germline values: CDR1 KGHSH, CDR2 LQKENI. CDR3 length: 15 amino acids.

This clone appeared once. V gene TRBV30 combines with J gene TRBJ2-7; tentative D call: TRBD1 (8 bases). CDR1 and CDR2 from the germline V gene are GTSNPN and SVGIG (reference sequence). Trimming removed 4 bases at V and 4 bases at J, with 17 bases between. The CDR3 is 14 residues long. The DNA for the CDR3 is TGTGCCTGGACAGCGGGACAGGCTGTTTACGAGCAGTACTTC. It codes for CAWTAGQAVYEQYF.

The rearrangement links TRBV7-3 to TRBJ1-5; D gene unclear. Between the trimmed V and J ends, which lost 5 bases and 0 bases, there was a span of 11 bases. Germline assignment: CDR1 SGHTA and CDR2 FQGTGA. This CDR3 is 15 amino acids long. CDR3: CASSPSGHSNQPQHF. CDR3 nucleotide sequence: TGTGCCAGCAGCCCTAGCGGGCATAGCAATCAGCCCCAGCATTTT.

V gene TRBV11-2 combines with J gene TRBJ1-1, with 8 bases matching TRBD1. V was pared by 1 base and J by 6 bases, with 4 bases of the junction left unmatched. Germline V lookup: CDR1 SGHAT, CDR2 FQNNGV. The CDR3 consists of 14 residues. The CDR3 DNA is TGTGCCAGCAGCTTAGGGACAGGGTCCGCTGAAGCTTTCTTT. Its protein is CASSLGTGSAEAFF.

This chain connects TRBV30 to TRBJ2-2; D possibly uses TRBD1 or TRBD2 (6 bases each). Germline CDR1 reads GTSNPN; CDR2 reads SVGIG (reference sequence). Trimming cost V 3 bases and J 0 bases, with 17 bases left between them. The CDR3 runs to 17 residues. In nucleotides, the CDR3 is TGTGCCTGGAGCGCGGGACACATCGTTTCGAACACCGGGGAGCTGTTTTTT. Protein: CAWSAGHIVSNTGELFF.

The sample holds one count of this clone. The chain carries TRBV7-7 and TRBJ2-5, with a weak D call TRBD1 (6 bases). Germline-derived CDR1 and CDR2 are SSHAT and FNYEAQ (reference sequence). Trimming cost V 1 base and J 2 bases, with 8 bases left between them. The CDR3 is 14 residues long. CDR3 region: CASSLVQGQETQYF. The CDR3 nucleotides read TGTGCCAGCAGCTTAGTGCAGGGGCAAGAGACCCAGTACTTC.

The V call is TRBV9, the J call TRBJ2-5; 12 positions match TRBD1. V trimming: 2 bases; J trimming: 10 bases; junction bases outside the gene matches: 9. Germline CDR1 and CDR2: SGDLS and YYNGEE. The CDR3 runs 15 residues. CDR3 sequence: CASSVEPGQGANQYF. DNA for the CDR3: TGTGCCAGCAGCGTTGAACCGGGACAGGGGGCGAACCAGTACTTC.

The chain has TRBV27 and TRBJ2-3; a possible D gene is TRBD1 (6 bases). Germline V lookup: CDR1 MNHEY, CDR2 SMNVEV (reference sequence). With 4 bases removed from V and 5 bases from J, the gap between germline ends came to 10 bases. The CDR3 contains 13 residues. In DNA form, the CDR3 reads TGTGCCAGCAGTTCAGGGGCGGGAGATACGCAGTATTTT. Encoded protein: CASSSGAGDTQYF.

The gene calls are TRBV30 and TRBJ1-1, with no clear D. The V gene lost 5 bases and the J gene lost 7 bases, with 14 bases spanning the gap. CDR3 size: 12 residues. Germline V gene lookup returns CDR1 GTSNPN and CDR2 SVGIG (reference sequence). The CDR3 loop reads CAWSGPAVEAFF. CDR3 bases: TGTGCCTGGTCGGGCCCTGCAGTTGAAGCTTTCTTT.

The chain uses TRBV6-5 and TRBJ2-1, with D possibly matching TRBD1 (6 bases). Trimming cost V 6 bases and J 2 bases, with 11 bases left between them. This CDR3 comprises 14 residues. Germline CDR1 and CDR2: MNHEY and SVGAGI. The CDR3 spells CASRNTGTYNEQFF. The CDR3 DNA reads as TGTGCCAGCAGAAATACAGGGACCTACAATGAGCAGTTCTTC.

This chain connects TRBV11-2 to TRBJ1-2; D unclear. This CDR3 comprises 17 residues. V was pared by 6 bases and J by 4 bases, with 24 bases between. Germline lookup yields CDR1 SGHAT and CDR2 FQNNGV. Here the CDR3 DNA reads TGTGCCAGCAGAAGACCGTACCAGAGCCCAGCCCGCTATGGCTACACCTTC. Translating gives CASRRPYQSPARYGYTF. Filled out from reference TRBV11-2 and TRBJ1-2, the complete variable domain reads EAGVAQSPRYKIIEKRQSVAFWCNPISGHATLYWYQQILGQGPKLLIQFQNNGVVDDSQLPKDRFSAERLKGVDSTLKIQPAKLEDSAVYLCASRRPYQSPARYGYTFGSGTRLTVV.